This T cell receptor beta chain appears in the sequencing data of a study of cytomegalovirus exposure and HLA in healthy donors. Study findings and constraints: The authors later found TCR association rates varying by HLA locus, with DRB1 most and HLA-C fewest.

The count of this clone is one. Its antigen is as yet unknown. The PCR employed 60 Vbeta primers together with 13 Jbeta primers. The assay was immunoSEQ multiplex PCR, and TCRdb's table has in-frame clones only and misses some. The sample lists over 30,000 clones, roughly 85% occurring once. Trimming removed 4 bases from V and 8 bases from J, with 14 bases in between. CDR3 length: 13 residues. Germline assignment: CDR1 SGHTA and CDR2 FQGNSA. This chain uses TRBV7-2 with TRBJ1-2; tentatively, D is TRBD1 (6 bases). The sequence was collected from a middle-aged woman in good health and CMV-seropositive. The sequencing input was PBMCs. Here the CDR3 reads CASSSSQGFGYTF. For the CDR3, the DNA is TGTGCCAGCAGCTCCTCGCAGGGGTTCGGCTACACCTTC.